The clone carrying this T cell receptor beta chain came up many times. Its antigen is not identified. The sample is drawn from a study of beta chain features in type 1 diabetes. Study-wide results and limits: Among patients with Type 1 diabetes, TCRB CDR3s were moderately but significantly shorter in every one of the four CD4+ subsets. When cDNA is sequenced, cells with high TCR expression could be over-represented.

The CDR3 is made up of 14 amino acids. V shed 1 base and J shed 5 bases, with 9 bases lying between them. Germline CDR1 SGHAT, CDR2 FQNNGV. All of the isolated RNA was reverse transcribed, so expressed TCRB transcripts were sequenced. About 3.6 million reads was the average for naive, central memory and regulatory T cell samples. Profiling relied on immunoSEQ multiplex PCR, and the TCRdb table lists in-frame clones only, not all of them. The sample carries about 370,000 clones, 9.6% recorded once. The chain couples TRBV11-2 to TRBJ2-1; a weak D match, TRBD1 (6 bases). Source material: central memory CD4+ T cells from blood. The receptor was derived from a man aged 30 to 39 with type 1 diabetes. In DNA form, the CDR3 reads TGTGCCAGCAGCTTAGGCTGGACAGACAATGAGCAGTTCTTC. Translating gives CASSLGWTDNEQFF.